This TCR beta chain was observed in a study of CD4 T cell repertoires in COVID-19. Study results and limitations: Between roughly 6 and 26% of SARS-CoV-2 clonotypes also appeared in SARS-CoV and/or HKU1 spike cultures. Several top expanded SARS-CoV-2-reactive clonotypes were shared by two or three memory subsets.

The table came from immunoSEQ multiplex PCR; TCRdb's copy has only in-frame clones and leaves some out. The sample has tens of thousands of clones; around 87% are singletons. These memory T cells were uncultured and sequenced directly after ex vivo isolation. Germline V lookup: CDR1 LNHDA, CDR2 SQIVND (reference sequence). The CDR3 extends over 15 amino acids. V shed 1 base, J shed 4 bases, and the junction held 3 bases outside the gene matches. With regard to this clone: The antigen is undetermined.

The receptor's source is a human donor who had COVID-19. The sample was central memory CD4+ T cells from blood, taken before the COVID-19 pandemic. The chain is built from TRBV19 and TRBJ2-2; 7 bases are shared with TRBD1. In DNA, the CDR3 is TGTGCCAGTAGTATAGTGGCAGGGGGCACCGGGGAGCTGTTTTTT. Translated, it gives CASSIVAGGTGELFF.